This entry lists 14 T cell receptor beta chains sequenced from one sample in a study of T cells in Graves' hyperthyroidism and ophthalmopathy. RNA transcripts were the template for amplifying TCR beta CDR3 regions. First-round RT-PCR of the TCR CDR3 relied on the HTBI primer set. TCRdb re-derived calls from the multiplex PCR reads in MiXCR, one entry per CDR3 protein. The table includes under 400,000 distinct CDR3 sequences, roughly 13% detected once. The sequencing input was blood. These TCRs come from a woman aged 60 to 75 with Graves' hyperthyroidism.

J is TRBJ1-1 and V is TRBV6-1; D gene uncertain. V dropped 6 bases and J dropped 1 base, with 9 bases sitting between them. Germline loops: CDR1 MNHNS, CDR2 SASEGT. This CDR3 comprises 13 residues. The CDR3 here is CASRQRENTEAFF. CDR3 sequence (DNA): TGTGCCAGCAGGCAGAGGGAGAACACTGAAGCTTTCTTT.

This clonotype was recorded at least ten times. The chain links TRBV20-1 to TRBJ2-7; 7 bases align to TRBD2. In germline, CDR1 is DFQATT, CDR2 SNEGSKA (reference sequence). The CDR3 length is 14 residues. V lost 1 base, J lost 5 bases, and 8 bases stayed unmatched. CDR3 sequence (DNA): TGCAGTGCTAGAGTTAGGACTAGATCTGACGAGCAGTACTTC. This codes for CSARVRTRSDEQYF.

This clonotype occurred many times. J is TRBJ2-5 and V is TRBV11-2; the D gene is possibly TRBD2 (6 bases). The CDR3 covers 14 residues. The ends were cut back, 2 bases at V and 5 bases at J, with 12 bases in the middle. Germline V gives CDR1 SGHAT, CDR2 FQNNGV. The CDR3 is CASSLRPAGETQYF. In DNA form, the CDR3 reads TGTGCCAGCAGCTTACGCCCGGCGGGGGAGACCCAGTACTTC.

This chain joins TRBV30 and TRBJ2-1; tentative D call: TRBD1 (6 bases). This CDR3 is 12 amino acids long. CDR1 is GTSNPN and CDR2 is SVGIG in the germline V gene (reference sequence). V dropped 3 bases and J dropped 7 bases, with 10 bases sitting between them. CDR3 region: CAWRSGANEQFF. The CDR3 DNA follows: TGTGCCTGGAGGTCAGGGGCAAATGAGCAGTTCTTC.

CDR3 sequence: CSARRGIGLETQYF. The CDR3 DNA reads as TGCAGCGCTAGACGGGGCATAGGTTTAGAGACCCAGTACTTC. This chain joins TRBV29-1 and TRBJ2-5; D may correspond to TRBD1 or TRBD2 (5 bases each). V lost 7 bases and J lost 4, with 19 bases in between. CDR3 length: 14 residues. Germline CDR1 and CDR2: SQVTM and ANQGSEA.

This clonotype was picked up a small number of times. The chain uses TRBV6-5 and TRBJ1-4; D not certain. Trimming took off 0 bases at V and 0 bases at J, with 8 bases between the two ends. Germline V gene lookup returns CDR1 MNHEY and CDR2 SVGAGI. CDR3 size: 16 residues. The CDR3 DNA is TGTGCCAGCAGTTACTCGAAAGTTGCAACTAATGAAAAACTGTTTTTT. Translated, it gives CASSYSKVATNEKLFF.

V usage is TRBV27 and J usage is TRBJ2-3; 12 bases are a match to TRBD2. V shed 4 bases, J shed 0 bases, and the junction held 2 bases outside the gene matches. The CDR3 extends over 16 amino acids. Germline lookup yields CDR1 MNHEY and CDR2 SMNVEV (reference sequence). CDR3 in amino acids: CASSSTSGRSTDTQYF. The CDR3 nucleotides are TGTGCCAGCAGTTCCACTAGCGGGAGGAGCACAGATACGCAGTATTTT.

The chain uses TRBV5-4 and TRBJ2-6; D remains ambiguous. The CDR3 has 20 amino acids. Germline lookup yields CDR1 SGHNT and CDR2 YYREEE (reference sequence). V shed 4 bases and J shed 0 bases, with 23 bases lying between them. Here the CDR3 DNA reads TGTGCCAGCAGCGGCGCGTCCCGGAAACACTCCCCCTCTGGGGCCAACGTCCTGACTTTC. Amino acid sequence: CASSGASRKHSPSGANVLTF.

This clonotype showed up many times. CDR3 loop: CASGRRGNDEKLFF. CDR3 nucleotide sequence: TGTGCCAGCGGCCGCCGGGGCAATGACGAAAAACTGTTTTTT. The V call is TRBV12-3 or TRBV12-4, the J call TRBJ1-4, with D possibly being TRBD1 (5 bases). V lost 8 bases and J 8 bases, leaving 18 bases between the germline ends. The CDR3 sequence is 14 residues long.

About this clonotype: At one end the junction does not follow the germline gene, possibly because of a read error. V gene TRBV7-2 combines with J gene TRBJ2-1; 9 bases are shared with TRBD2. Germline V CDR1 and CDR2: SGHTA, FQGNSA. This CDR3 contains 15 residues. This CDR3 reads CASRFSTSGYNGQFF. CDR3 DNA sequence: TGTGCCAGCAGATTCTCGACTAGCGGATACAATGGGCAGTTCTTC.

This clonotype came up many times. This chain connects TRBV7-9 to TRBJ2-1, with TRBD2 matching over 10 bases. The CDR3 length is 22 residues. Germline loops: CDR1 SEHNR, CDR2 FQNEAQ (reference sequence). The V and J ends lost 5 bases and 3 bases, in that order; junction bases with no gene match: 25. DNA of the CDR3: TGTGCCAGCAGCGGCCAGACACCGAATCCGACTAGCGGGCGTGCTAACTACAATGAGCAGTTCTTC. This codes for CASSGQTPNPTSGRANYNEQFF.

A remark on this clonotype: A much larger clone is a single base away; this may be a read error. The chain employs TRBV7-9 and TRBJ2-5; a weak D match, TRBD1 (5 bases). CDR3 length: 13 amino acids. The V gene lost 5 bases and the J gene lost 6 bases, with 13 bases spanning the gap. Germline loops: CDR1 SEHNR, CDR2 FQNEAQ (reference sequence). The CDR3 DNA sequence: TGTGCCAGCAGCGCCTGGGGCAGGCAGACCCAGTACTTC. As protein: CASSAWGRQTQYF. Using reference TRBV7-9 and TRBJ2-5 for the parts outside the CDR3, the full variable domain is DTGVSQNPRHKITKRGQNVTFRCDPISEHNRLYWYRQTLGQGPEFLTYFQNEAQLEKSRLLSDRFSAERPKGSFSTLEIQRTEQGDSAMYLCASSAWGRQTQYFGPGTRLLVL.

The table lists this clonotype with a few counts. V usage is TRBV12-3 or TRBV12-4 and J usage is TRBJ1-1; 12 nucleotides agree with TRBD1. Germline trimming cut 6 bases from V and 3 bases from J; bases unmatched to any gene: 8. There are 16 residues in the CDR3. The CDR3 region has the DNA TGTGCCAGCAGCGGGACAGGGGGCGCCGTGGACACTGAAGCTTTCTTT. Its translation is CASSGTGGAVDTEAFF.

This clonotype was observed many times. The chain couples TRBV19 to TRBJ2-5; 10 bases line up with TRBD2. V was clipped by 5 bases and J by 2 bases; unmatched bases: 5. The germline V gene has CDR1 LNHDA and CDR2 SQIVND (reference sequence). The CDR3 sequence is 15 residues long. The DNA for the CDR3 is TGTGCCAGTAGTTCCCGGACTAGCGGACAAGAGACCCAGTACTTC. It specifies CASSSRTSGQETQYF.